A selection of T cell receptor beta chains follows, all from one sample in a study of CD8+ T cells in alopecia areata. Method: immunoSEQ multiplex PCR; TCRdb's copy keeps in-frame clones and lacks some. Here the sample spans roughly 100,000 clones, just over 85% being singletons. This material consisted of CD8+ T cells sorted from blood, taken at approximately week 30, from a patient treated with tofacitinib. The source is a human donor with alopecia areata. Each CDR3 is given with its conserved first and last residue. A D gene is named only where the DNA matches it firmly. The size field is filled for only some rows; it gives once, few, many or a size class.

d_call clone_size j_call v_call cdr3_nt cdr3_aa
NA NA TRBJ2-2 TRBV29-1 TGCAGCGTGGGGACAATCGGGGAGCTGTTTTTT CSVGTIGELFF
NA few TRBJ2-7 TRBV2 TGTGCCAGCACCGAGTCCTACGAGCAGTACTTC CASTESYEQYF
TRBD2 NA TRBJ2-2 TRBV5-4 TGTGCCAGCAGCCCCGGGACTAGCGGTTACACCGGGGAGCTGTTTTTT CASSPGTSGYTGELFF
NA NA TRBJ2-3 TRBV5-5 TGTGCCAGCGGACGGATCACAGATACGCAGTATTTT CASGRITDTQYF
NA once TRBJ2-5 TRBV5-4 TGTGCCAGCAGCTTGGCGGGGTCTAGCTCAGAGACCCAGTACTTC CASSLAGSSSETQYF
TRBD1 NA TRBJ2-1 TRBV4-1 TGCGCCAGCAGCCCGGGGACAGGGATCTACAATGAGCAGTTCTTC CASSPGTGIYNEQFF
TRBD2 NA TRBJ2-1 TRBV27 TGTGCCAGCAGTTCCCAGCGGGATCCACACAATGAGCAGTTCTTC CASSSQRDPHNEQFF
TRBD2 NA TRBJ2-3 TRBV5-1 TGCGCCAGCAGCTTGGTAGCGGGAGCTAAAGATACGCAGTATTTT CASSLVAGAKDTQYF
TRBD1 few TRBJ2-2 TRBV27 TGTGCCAGCAGTTCACCGGGACAGGGGTTCACCGGGGAGCTGTTTTTT CASSSPGQGFTGELFF
NA NA TRBJ2-7 TRBV7-8 TGTGCCAGCAGCTTAGAGTCCAGCCTCGAGCAGTACTTC CASSLESSLEQYF
TRBD2 few TRBJ2-1 TRBV7-8 TGTGCCAGCAGCTTAGTGGTAGCGGGAGATCGGAATGAGCAGTTCTTC CASSLVVAGDRNEQFF
NA NA TRBJ2-7 TRBV5-6 TGTGCCAGCAGCCACACCTACGAGCAGTACTTC CASSHTYEQYF
NA NA TRBJ1-2 TRBV9 TGTGCCAGCAGCGGATTCAGAGGGGGTGGCTATGGCTACACCTTC CASSGFRGGGYGYTF
NA NA TRBJ2-1 TRBV6-1 TGTGCCAGCAGGACGGGCCACAATGAGCAGTTCTTC CASRTGHNEQFF
TRBD2 NA TRBJ2-7 TRBV5-1 TGCGCCAGCAGCTCGGGACTAGCGGACTCCTACGAGCAGTACTTC CASSSGLADSYEQYF
NA NA TRBJ2-1 TRBV19 TGTGCCAGTAGTATAGCAGGAGAGATAAATGAGCAGTTCTTC CASSIAGEINEQFF
NA NA TRBJ2-3 TRBV4-2 TGTGCCAGCCCACTGGCGGGCAACACAGATACGCAGTATTTT CASPLAGNTDTQYF
NA NA TRBJ2-7 TRBV4-1 TGCGCCAGCAGCCAAGTGGCAAGTATCGGAGAGCAGTACTTC CASSQVASIGEQYF
TRBD1 NA TRBJ1-2 TRBV7-9 TGTGCCAGCAGCTTATATTCCGACAGGGAGTGGATAGTCGGCTATGGCTACACCTTC CASSLYSDREWIVGYGYTF
NA NA TRBJ1-1 TRBV2 TGTGCCAGCAGGGGAACGGTTGGAGCTTTCTTT CASRGTVGAFF
TRBD2 NA TRBJ2-3 TRBV6-5 TGTGCCAGCAGTCGACTAGCGGGAGGGACAGATACGCAGTATTTT CASSRLAGGTDTQYF
NA NA TRBJ1-1 TRBV29-1 TGCAGCGTTGAATACGAGGGGTTGAACACTGAAGCTTTCTTT CSVEYEGLNTEAFF
NA NA TRBJ2-1 TRBV6-1 TGTGCCAGCAACGGAAGGGGGGGGCAGTTCTTC CASNGRGGQFF
NA NA TRBJ2-7 TRBV18 TGTGCCAGCTCACCACTGGTCACCTCTGGCGGGGAGCAGTACTTC CASSPLVTSGGEQYF
TRBD1 NA TRBJ1-2 TRBV5-6 TGTGCCAGCAGCACCGGACAGGGCTTTTATGGCTACACCTTC CASSTGQGFYGYTF